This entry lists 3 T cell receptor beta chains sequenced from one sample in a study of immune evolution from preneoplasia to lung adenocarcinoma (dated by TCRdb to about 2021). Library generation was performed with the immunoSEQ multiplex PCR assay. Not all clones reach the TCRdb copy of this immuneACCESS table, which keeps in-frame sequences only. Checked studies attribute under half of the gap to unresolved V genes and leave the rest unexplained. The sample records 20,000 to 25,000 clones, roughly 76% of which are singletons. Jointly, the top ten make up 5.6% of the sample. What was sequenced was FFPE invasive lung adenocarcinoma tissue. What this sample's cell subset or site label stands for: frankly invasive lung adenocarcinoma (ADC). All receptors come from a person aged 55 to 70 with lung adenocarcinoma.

CDR3 in amino acids: CASSLGRELSRDTQYF. The CDR3 DNA sequence: TGTGCCAGCAGCTTGGGGCGGGAGCTCTCCAGAGATACGCAGTATTTT. This chain connects TRBV5-8 to TRBJ2-3; 7 nucleotides match TRBD2. With V trimmed by 0 bases and J by 5 bases, 9 bases remained unmatched. The length of the CDR3 is 16 residues. Germline-derived CDR1 and CDR2 are SGHTS and YDEGEE.

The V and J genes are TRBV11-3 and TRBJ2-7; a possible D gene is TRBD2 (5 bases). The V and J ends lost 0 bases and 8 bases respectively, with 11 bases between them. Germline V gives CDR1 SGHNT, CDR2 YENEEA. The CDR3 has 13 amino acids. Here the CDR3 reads CASSLDLTGKQYF. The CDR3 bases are TGTGCCAGCAGCTTAGATCTAACGGGAAAGCAGTACTTC. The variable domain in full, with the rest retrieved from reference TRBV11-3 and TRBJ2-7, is EAGVVQSPRYKIIEKKQPVAFWCNPISGHNTLYWYLQNLGQGPELLIRYENEEAVDDSQLPKDRFSAERLKGVDSTLKIQPAELGDSAVYLCASSLDLTGKQYFGPGTRLTVT.

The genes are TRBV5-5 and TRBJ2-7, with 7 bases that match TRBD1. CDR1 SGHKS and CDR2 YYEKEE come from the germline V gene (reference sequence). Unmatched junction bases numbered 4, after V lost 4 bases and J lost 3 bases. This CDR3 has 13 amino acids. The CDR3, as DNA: TGTGCCAGCAGCCGGACAGGAAACTACGAGCAGTACTTC. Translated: CASSRTGNYEQYF.